The 22 T cell receptor beta chains given below trace back to one sample, sequenced in a study of tumor and adjacent non-tumor tissue in lung cancer. Three rounds of nested PCR, following a modified ARM-PCR protocol, produced the TCRbeta library. TCRdb used MiXCR to reprocess the multiplex PCR reads, holding one entry per CDR3 protein. The sample shows tens of thousands of distinct CDR3 sequences, 55% to 75% of them seen only once. This sample's RNA came from whole unsorted tissue. Sequenced material: lung tumor tissue. These receptor sequences come from a man in his fifties with non-small cell lung cancer.

The J gene is TRBJ1-2, the V gene TRBV29-1; 7 bases map to TRBD1. The CDR3 totals 14 residues. Germline V lookup: CDR1 SQVTM, CDR2 ANQGSEA. The CDR3, as DNA: TGCAACTCCCGAGGACAGGAGTCAGACTATGGCTACACCTTC. Amino acids: CNSRGQESDYGYTF.

CDR3 loop: CGVPRGDGTKNIQYF. The CDR3 DNA reads as TGCGGTGTTCCTAGGGGGGACGGGACCAAAAACATTCAGTACTTC. The V call is TRBV20-1, the J call TRBJ2-4, with D perhaps matching TRBD1 or TRBD2 (6 bases each). Germline V lookup: CDR1 DFQATT, CDR2 SNEGSKA (reference sequence). CDR3 length: 15 amino acids.

The chain employs TRBV5-1 and TRBJ1-5, with D possibly matching TRBD1 (5 bases). CDR3 length: 15 residues. In germline, CDR1 is SGHRS, CDR2 YFSETQ. Trimming left V 9 bases short and J 5 bases short, with 21 bases between. The CDR3 nucleotides read TGCGCCACCCGTGCACCCGGACACACGTATCAGCCCCAGCATTTT. Amino acids: CATRAPGHTYQPQHF.

Concerning this clonotype itself: The junction and the germline gene differ at one end; a read error may be behind it. The chain recombines TRBV28 with TRBJ1-5; 9 bases map to TRBD1. CDR1 is MDHEN, CDR2 SYDVKM, per germline. CDR3 length equals 15 residues. CDR3 protein: CAGSLMGQGSQPQHF. CDR3 coding DNA: TGTGCCGGCAGTCTCATGGGACAGGGCTCTCAGCCCCAGCATTTT.

This clonotype has a handful of counts. The chain carries TRBV20-1 and TRBJ1-5; tentative D call: TRBD1 (6 bases). Germline V gene lookup returns CDR1 DFQATT and CDR2 SNEGSKA (reference sequence). The CDR3 totals 17 residues. Trimming cost V 1 base and J 1 base, with 17 bases left between them. CDR3 DNA: TGCAGTGCTAGAGTGGGTCCGGGACAACTGAGCAATCAGCCCCAGCATTTT. Its translation is CSARVGPGQLSNQPQHF.

This clonotype was found many times. The chain joins TRBV12-3 or TRBV12-4 to TRBJ2-2; TRBD2 might be the D (7 bases). The CDR3 totals 15 residues. The germline V and J ends were trimmed by 4 bases and 4 bases, with 13 bases remaining between them. CDR3 nucleotide sequence: TGTGCCAGCAGTTGGGGGGGGCCCGGCACCGGGGAGCTGTTTTTT. Translated, it gives CASSWGGPGTGELFF.

The CDR3 DNA sequence: TGTGCCAGCAGCCCCACAGCGGGGGGGGGCGTGCAGTACTTC. It is translated as CASSPTAGGGVQYF. The rearrangement joins TRBV13 to TRBJ2-7, with TRBD2 identical over 10 bases. The J segment lost 9 bases and the V segment lost 5 bases, leaving 10 bases of the junction unmatched. Germline V CDR1 and CDR2: PRHDT, FYEKMQ (reference sequence). The CDR3 covers 14 residues.

As to this clonotype: The junction and the germline gene differ at one end; a read error may be behind it. The genes are TRBV4-2 and TRBJ2-6; D remains unclear. CDR1 and CDR2 (germline): LGHNA, YNFKEQ. This CDR3 is 16 amino acids long. CDR3 coding DNA: TGTGCCAGCTGCCAAGGGCCAGGAGTAGGGGCCAACGTCCTGACTTTC. Translated: CASCQGPGVGANVLTF.

This clonotype was observed at least ten times. The V gene is TRBV5-1, the J gene TRBJ2-2, with 8 bases lining up with TRBD1. The germline V gene encodes CDR1 SGHRS and CDR2 YFSETQ. This CDR3 region has 17 residues. The trim removed 4 bases at V and 6 bases at J, leaving 14 bases unmatched. Here the CDR3 reads CASSLGRDRLKSGELFF. DNA for the CDR3: TGCGCCAGCAGCCTAGGACGGGACAGGCTAAAATCCGGGGAGCTGTTTTTT.

This clonotype was picked up many times. V gene TRBV4-1 combines with J gene TRBJ2-1, with TRBD2 as a possible D gene (6 bases). V was trimmed by 0 bases and J by 3 bases, leaving 15 bases between them. The CDR3 runs 17 residues. Germline-derived CDR1 and CDR2 are MGHRA and YSYEKL. For the CDR3, the DNA is TGCGCCAGCAGCCAAGATTTGAGGACGGGGGACTACAATGAGCAGTTCTTC. Protein sequence: CASSQDLRTGDYNEQFF.

To note about this clonotype: A junction end diverges from the germline sequence, so it may reflect a read error. J is TRBJ2-7 and V is TRBV2; D possibly matches TRBD1 or TRBD2 (6 bases each). In germline, CDR1 is SNHLY, CDR2 FYNNEI. The CDR3 is 14 residues long. Here the CDR3 DNA reads TGTACCAGCAGCGAAGGGGGGACGAACTACGAACAGTACTTC. This encodes CTSSEGGTNYEQYF.

A remark on this clonotype: Its ends do not fully match the called genes, so a read error is possible. The CDR3 DNA sequence: TGCAATGCGGGCGGCGGGTACCAAGAGGCCCAATACTTC. Protein sequence: CNAGGGYQEAQYF. The rearrangement joins TRBV20-1 to TRBJ2-5; D might be TRBD2 (5 bases). Germline CDR1 is DFQATT and CDR2 is SNEGSKA (reference sequence). The CDR3 sequence is 13 residues long.

Comments on this clonotype: Relative to the germline gene, one junction end is altered; a read error may explain this. The J gene is TRBJ2-1, the V gene TRBV11-2, with a possible D match to TRBD2 (6 bases). The germline CDR1 and CDR2 sequences are SGHAT and FQNNGV. This CDR3 region has 13 residues. CDR3 region: CASSYRRGNEHFF. The CDR3 coding sequence is TGTGCAAGCAGCTATAGGAGGGGAAATGAGCACTTCTTC.

This clonotype was seen at least ten times. The chain employs TRBV5-8 and TRBJ2-2, with 10 bases identical to TRBD2. After removal of 4 bases from V and 4 bases from J, the junction contained 10 bases not matched to a gene. This CDR3 is built from 17 residues. Germline loops: CDR1 SGHTS, CDR2 YDEGEE. The chain's CDR3 is CASSRLGTSEFTGELFF. The DNA of the CDR3 is TGTGCCAGCAGCCGTCTCGGGACTAGCGAGTTCACCGGGGAGCTGTTTTTT.

The genes are TRBV11-3 and TRBJ2-3; 10 bases align to TRBD2. The CDR3 has 16 residues. Germline trimming cut 9 bases from V and 4 bases from J; bases unmatched to any gene: 13. The germline gives CDR1 SGHNT, CDR2 YENEEA. This chain's CDR3 is CASNPGTSAFADTQYF. CDR3 nucleotide sequence: TGTGCCAGTAACCCAGGGACTAGCGCGTTTGCAGATACGCAGTATTTT.

This clonotype was counted ten times or more. The chain couples TRBV6-5 to TRBJ1-2, with TRBD1 identical over 8 bases. The V gene's germline CDR1 is MNHEY and CDR2 SVGAGI. Unmatched junction bases numbered 9, after V lost 6 bases and J lost 0 bases. The CDR3 totals 16 residues. The CDR3 protein is CASRPQGAKANYGYTF. CDR3 nucleotide sequence: TGTGCCAGCAGGCCCCAGGGGGCAAAAGCTAACTATGGCTACACCTTC.

On this clonotype itself: At one of its ends the junction is not consistent with the germline gene, which may arise from a read error. This sequence joins TRBV5-1 and TRBJ2-3; 7 nucleotides align to TRBD1. There are 15 residues in the CDR3. Looked up from germline, CDR1 is SGHRS and CDR2 is YFSETQ. CDR3 loop: CASSSGQSLIDTQYF. The CDR3 DNA sequence: TGCGCTAGCAGCTCGGGACAGTCTTTGATAGATACGCAGTATTTT.

This clonotype was counted ten times or more. This chain joins TRBV6-1 and TRBJ1-1; D gene uncertain. V lost 8 bases, J lost 4 bases, and 14 bases lay in between. The CDR3 sequence is 13 residues long. Looked up from germline, CDR1 is MNHNS and CDR2 is SASEGT. Here the CDR3 reads CASDPTQSTEAFF. CDR3 coding DNA: TGTGCCAGCGATCCGACTCAGAGCACTGAAGCTTTCTTT.

Concerning this clonotype itself: At one of its ends the junction is not consistent with the germline gene, which may arise from a read error. The chain is built from TRBV4-1 and TRBJ1-5; TRBD1 might be the D (6 bases). CDR1 is MGHRA and CDR2 is YSYEKL in the germline V gene. This CDR3 has 15 amino acids. The CDR3 region is CASSQAGRGNKPQHF. The CDR3 bases are TGCGCCAGCAGCCAAGCGGGCAGGGGCAATAAGCCCCAGCATTTT.

Comments on this clonotype: A much more abundant neighbour one base away suggests this may be a read error. The rearrangement uses TRBV5-1 and TRBJ2-1; 11 nucleotides align to TRBD1. There are 15 residues in the CDR3. Per the germline V gene, CDR1 is SGHRS and CDR2 is YFSETQ. The CDR3 DNA follows: TGCGCCTGCAGCTTAGGGACAGGGGGGAACAATGAGCAGTTCTTC. This codes for CACSLGTGGNNEQFF.

On this clonotype itself: The junction shows a germline mismatch at one end, possibly a read error. The chain has TRBV20-1 and TRBJ1-5; unclear D gene. The CDR3 runs 14 residues. The germline V gene encodes CDR1 DFQATT and CDR2 SNEGSKA (reference sequence). The CDR3 DNA reads TGCAGTGCTAATCCTCTAAAGATCGATCAGCCCCGGCATTTT. It yields the protein CSANPLKIDQPRHF.

J is TRBJ1-5 and V is TRBV6-1; D call uncertain. In germline, CDR1 is MNHNS, CDR2 SASEGT. V lost 9 bases and J lost 1, with 16 bases in between. The CDR3 length is 15 residues. The CDR3 DNA sequence: TGTGCCAGTGAAGGTTACCGCCAAAGCAATCAGCCCCAGCATTTT. It yields the protein CASEGYRQSNQPQHF.